The next 20 T cell receptor beta chains were all read from a single sample in a study of control samples from healthy donors and cancer patients. Assay used: immunoSEQ multiplex PCR; TCRdb lists only in-frame clones, some missing. In the table there are approximately 130,000 clones, about nine tenths of which are singletons. The sample comprised blood. All receptors come from a man between 35 and 55 years old in good health.

This sequence joins TRBV18 and TRBJ1-1; 7 bases match TRBD1. The V and J ends lost 4 bases and 7 bases, in that order; junction bases with no gene match: 9. The germline V gene encodes CDR1 KGHSH and CDR2 LQKENI. This CDR3 spans 14 amino acids. The CDR3 here is CASSHSTGWDEAFF. The CDR3 DNA sequence: TGTGCCAGCTCACACTCGACAGGGTGGGATGAAGCTTTCTTT.

About this clone: Other DNA sequences of this sample code for an identical CDR3. The chain combines TRBV3-1 (or the pseudogene TRBV3-2) with TRBJ1-1; D is unclear. V was cut by 1 base and J by 2 bases, with 5 bases left in between. The CDR3 runs 13 residues. Per the germline V gene, CDR1 is LGHDT and CDR2 is YNNKEL (reference sequence). In DNA form, the CDR3 reads TGTGCCAGCAGCCAAGGCCTTAACACTGAAGCTTTCTTT. Its translation: CASSQGLNTEAFF.

This chain connects TRBV30 to TRBJ2-5; D could derive from TRBD1 or TRBD2 (6 bases each). V was shortened by 0 bases and J by 5 bases, with 10 bases between the two germline ends. CDR3 length equals 13 residues. CDR1 is GTSNPN and CDR2 is SVGIG in the germline V gene (reference sequence). DNA of the CDR3: TGTGCCTGGAGTGTAGGGGGGCTGGAGACCCAGTACTTC. Protein: CAWSVGGLETQYF. Drawing the rest from reference TRBV30 and TRBJ2-5, the complete variable domain is SQTIHQWPATLVQPVGSPLSLECTVEGTSNPNLYWYRQAAGRGLQLLFYSVGIGQISSEVPQNLSASRPQDRQFILSSKKLLLSDSGFYLCAWSVGGLETQYFGPGTRLLVL.

The rearrangement links TRBV7-9 to TRBJ1-2; possibly TRBD1 for D (6 bases). Germline CDR1 and CDR2: SEHNR and FQNEAQ (reference sequence). This CDR3 has 13 residues. V lost 1 base to trimming and J lost 3 bases, with 6 bases between them. CDR3 nucleotide sequence: TGTGCCAGCAGCTTAGGGACAGACTATGGCTACACCTTC. Amino acids: CASSLGTDYGYTF.

The J gene is TRBJ1-1, the V gene TRBV29-1; 8 nucleotides agree with TRBD1. CDR3 length: 14 residues. The germline V gene encodes CDR1 SQVTM and CDR2 ANQGSEA. V lost 8 bases, J lost 5 bases, and 13 bases stayed unmatched. CDR3 nucleotides: TGCAGCCTCCGAGGGGTACAGGGGGGGACTGAAGCTTTCTTT. It yields the protein CSLRGVQGGTEAFF.

The V and J genes are TRBV6-4 and TRBJ2-1, with 11 positions matching TRBD2. This CDR3 region has 17 residues. Looked up from germline, CDR1 is MRHNA and CDR2 is SNTAGT. Germline trimming cut 5 bases from V and 4 bases from J; bases unmatched to any gene: 10. CDR3 protein: CASSLSASGGQYNEQFF. The CDR3 nucleotides are TGTGCCAGCAGTCTATCGGCTAGCGGGGGGCAGTACAATGAGCAGTTCTTC.

The chain has TRBV29-1 and TRBJ2-7; D remains unclear. The germline V gene has CDR1 SQVTM and CDR2 ANQGSEA. V lost 0 bases and J lost 2, with 8 bases in between. There are 13 residues in the CDR3. CDR3 nucleotide sequence: TGCAGCGTTGAAGATCTGGAGACCTACGAGCAGTACTTC. Its protein is CSVEDLETYEQYF.

This clone occurred once. The chain is built from TRBV7-8 and TRBJ1-5; 7 bases agree with TRBD1. Germline CDR1 reads SGHVS; CDR2 reads FQNEAQ. CDR3 length: 16 amino acids. Losses at the gene ends were 2 bases for V and 7 bases for J; bases not matched to a gene: 11. Here the CDR3 reads CASSLRGRQGRQPQHF. The CDR3 coding sequence is TGTGCCAGCAGCTTAAGGGGCAGACAGGGTCGACAGCCCCAGCATTTT.

The chain uses TRBV30 and TRBJ1-3; 7 bases fit TRBD1. The CDR3 is made up of 15 amino acids. V was pared by 2 bases and J by 0 bases, with 4 bases of the junction left unmatched. Germline V CDR1 and CDR2: GTSNPN, SVGIG (reference sequence). The CDR3 region has the DNA TGTGCCTGGAGTTCAGGGGGACTCTCTGGAAACACCATATATTTT. As protein: CAWSSGGLSGNTIYF.

V and J are TRBV5-6 and TRBJ2-7, with 7 bases identical to TRBD2. This CDR3 is built from 14 residues. V was pared by 7 bases and J by 2 bases, with 9 bases of the junction left unmatched. CDR1 is SGHDT, CDR2 YYEEEE, per germline. The CDR3: CASDGGRVAYEQYF. The CDR3 DNA reads as TGTGCCAGCGACGGGGGGAGGGTCGCCTACGAGCAGTACTTC.

This clone was recorded a few times. The chain carries TRBV10-3 and TRBJ2-3; D possibly matches TRBD1 or TRBD2 (5 bases each). CDR3 size: 15 residues. Germline V lookup: CDR1 ENHRY, CDR2 SYGVKD. V was pared by 2 bases and J by 1 base, with 10 bases between. CDR3 region: CAISEPQGGTDTQYF. CDR3 nucleotides: TGTGCCATCAGTGAGCCCCAGGGAGGCACAGATACGCAGTATTTT.

J is TRBJ2-5 and V is TRBV24-1; 7 bases match TRBD2. Germline assignment: CDR1 KGHDR and CDR2 SFDVKD. V gave up 2 bases and J gave up 1 base; unmatched junction bases: 3. This CDR3 spans 15 amino acids. CDR3 in DNA: TGTGCCACCAGTGATTCCCGGACTAGCCAAGAGACCCAGTACTTC. It yields the protein CATSDSRTSQETQYF.

The V and J genes are TRBV4-3 and TRBJ1-3; D unresolved. Germline V CDR1 and CDR2: LGHNA, YSLEER. V shed 1 base and J shed 1 base, with 8 bases lying between them. CDR3 length: 15 amino acids. The CDR3 DNA reads TGCGCCAGCAGCCAAGGGTCTGGTTCTGGAAACACCATATATTTT. Residues: CASSQGSGSGNTIYF.

The rearrangement uses TRBV15 and TRBJ2-5; tentatively, D is TRBD1 (6 bases). The V end lost 1 base, the J end lost 5 bases, and 11 bases lay between the germline ends. Germline V gene lookup returns CDR1 LNHNV and CDR2 YYDKDF (reference sequence). The CDR3 covers 14 residues. This CDR3 is CATSRVGARETQYF. The CDR3, as DNA: TGTGCCACCAGCAGAGTGGGGGCGCGGGAGACCCAGTACTTC.

This clone appeared once. The V gene is TRBV18, the J gene TRBJ1-5; unclear D gene. CDR3 length: 16 residues. Deletions cut 6 bases from V and 0 bases from J, with 15 bases between. The germline CDR1 and CDR2 sequences are KGHSH and LQKENI. Here the CDR3 DNA reads TGTGCCAGCTCCCCCTTTTCGGGGAATAGCAATCAGCCCCAGCATTTT. Residues: CASSPFSGNSNQPQHF.

The V call is TRBV5-6, the J call TRBJ2-3; TRBD2 agrees at 9 bases. Germline-derived CDR1 and CDR2 are SGHDT and YYEEEE. The CDR3 covers 17 residues. Trimming cost V 6 bases and J 6 bases; bases outside gene matches: 17. The CDR3 loop is CASTTTPGGGAVDTQYF. The CDR3 DNA sequence: TGTGCCAGCACCACAACCCCCGGCGGGGGGGCGGTGGATACGCAGTATTTT.

This clone was picked up one time. This chain connects TRBV7-9 to TRBJ2-1, with D tentatively TRBD2 (6 bases). This CDR3 comprises 15 residues. V was trimmed by 2 bases and J by 4 bases, leaving 12 bases between them. Germline CDR1 SEHNR, CDR2 FQNEAQ (reference sequence). In nucleotides, the CDR3 is TGTGCCAGCAGCTTATTGGAGGGATTGTACAATGAGCAGTTCTTC. Protein sequence: CASSLLEGLYNEQFF.

Concerning this clone itself: At one boundary the junction diverges from the germline segment, which might be a read error. The rearrangement uses TRBV4-2 and TRBJ1-6, with a weak D call TRBD1 (5 bases). Germline V lookup: CDR1 LGHNA, CDR2 YNFKEQ. CDR3 size: 16 residues. CDR3 amino acids: CASSQSPGRNNSSLHF. CDR3 DNA: TGTGCCAGCAGCCAGTCCCCAGGGCGCAATAATTCATCCCTCCACTTT.

The genes are TRBV7-8 and TRBJ1-1; tentatively, D is TRBD1 (5 bases). The CDR3 runs to 17 residues. Deletions cut 4 bases from V and 5 bases from J, with 23 bases between. Germline V gene sequence: CDR1 SGHVS, CDR2 FQNEAQ. In DNA, the CDR3 is TGTGCCAGCAGCTCGGACCCTGGGGCAGGGTGGGTAACTGAAGCTTTCTTT. Its translation is CASSSDPGAGWVTEAFF.

In DNA, the CDR3 is TGTGCCAGCAGGCGACAGGGGGCGCCGGATGAAAAACTGTTTTTT. Translating gives CASRRQGAPDEKLFF. The rearrangement uses TRBV6-6 and TRBJ1-4; 10 nucleotides agree with TRBD1. V trimming: 6 bases; J trimming: 6 bases; junction bases outside the gene matches: 7. The CDR3 runs to 15 residues. Germline CDR1 and CDR2: MNHNY and SVGAGI (reference sequence).